What follows are 15 T cell receptor beta chains derived from one specimen sequenced in a study of CD8 T cell repertoires and HIV-1 epitope variants. These receptors lack a known antigen. Using immunoSEQ multiplex PCR, the repertoire was profiled, and TCRdb retains in-frame clones only, with some absent. The table shows fewer than 7,500 clones, with over 50% occurring only once. Sequencing was carried out using cultured CD8+ T cells derived from PBMCs. These receptor sequences come from a male donor with HIV.

This clone has just a few counts. This sequence joins TRBV30 and TRBJ1-1; 10 nucleotides match TRBD1. The germline CDR1 and CDR2 sequences are GTSNPN and SVGIG (reference sequence). The CDR3 is 13 residues long. Germline trimming cut 1 base from V and 7 bases from J; bases unmatched to any gene: 3. CDR3 coding DNA: TGTGCCTGGAGTGCAGGGACAGGGGATGAAGCTTTCTTT. This translates into CAWSAGTGDEAFF.

The J gene is TRBJ1-1, the V gene TRBV19; D uncertain. CDR3 length equals 13 residues. Trimming cost V 7 bases and J 3 bases, with 12 bases left between them. Germline V gene sequence: CDR1 LNHDA, CDR2 SQIVND (reference sequence). This CDR3 is CASNFRGYTEAFF. As DNA, the CDR3 is TGTGCCAGTAATTTCCGGGGATACACTGAAGCTTTCTTT. Looking up the rest from reference TRBV19 and TRBJ1-1 gives the full variable domain: DGGITQSPKYLFRKEGQNVTLSCEQNLNHDAMYWYRQDPGQGLRLIYYSQIVNDFQKGDIAEGYSVSREKKESFPLTVTSAQKNPTAFYLCASNFRGYTEAFFGQGTRLTVV.

The chain combines TRBV7-8 with TRBJ2-5; TRBD2 matches 7 bases. Trimming removed 1 base from V and 2 bases from J; junction bases left unmatched: 7. The CDR3 runs to 16 residues. Per germline, CDR1 SGHVS and CDR2 FQNEAQ. This CDR3 is CASSLEERGTQETQYF. Written as DNA, the CDR3 is TGTGCCAGCAGCTTAGAAGAGCGGGGTACTCAAGAGACCCAGTACTTC.

The V gene is TRBV4-2, the J gene TRBJ2-7; TRBD2 might be the D (6 bases). The CDR3 contains 19 residues. The V end lost 0 bases, the J end lost 0 bases, and 21 bases lay between the germline ends. The germline gives CDR1 LGHNA, CDR2 YNFKEQ. The CDR3: CASSQDLSSLGDFSYEQYF. DNA for the CDR3: TGTGCCAGCAGCCAAGACCTCTCCTCCTTAGGGGACTTCTCCTACGAGCAGTACTTC.

This rearrangement joins TRBV7-9 to TRBJ2-2, with TRBD1 identical over 7 bases. Losses at the gene ends were 9 bases for V and 3 bases for J; bases not matched to a gene: 7. Germline CDR1 reads SEHNR; CDR2 reads FQNEAQ (reference sequence). There are 14 residues in the CDR3. CDR3: CARGTGTDTGELFF. The CDR3 nucleotides are TGTGCCAGGGGAACCGGGACAGACACCGGGGAGCTGTTTTTT.

The rearrangement uses TRBV28 and TRBJ1-5, with a tentative D call TRBD1 (6 bases). Trimming took 5 bases from V and 2 from J, leaving 10 bases between them. This CDR3 has 14 residues. Germline V gene sequence: CDR1 MDHEN, CDR2 SYDVKM. The CDR3 DNA reads as TGTGCCAGCAGTATCAGGACAGGCAATCAGCCCCAGCATTTT. It specifies CASSIRTGNQPQHF.

The rearrangement links TRBV7-9 to TRBJ1-2, with D tentatively TRBD1 (5 bases). This CDR3 spans 13 amino acids. Trimming shortened V by 5 bases and J by 10 bases, and 17 bases separated the two germline ends. Germline CDR1 reads SEHNR; CDR2 reads FQNEAQ (reference sequence). Written as DNA, the CDR3 is TGTGCCAGCAGCCCCGGGACCGCCAGTGACTACACCTTC. It yields the protein CASSPGTASDYTF.

V usage is TRBV6-1 and J usage is TRBJ2-3, with 13 bases that match TRBD2. This CDR3 has 15 residues. J gave up 4 bases and V 3 bases, and 1 base lay outside the gene matches. Germline loops: CDR1 MNHNS, CDR2 SASEGT. The CDR3 reads CASSETSGRPDTQYF. In DNA form, the CDR3 reads TGTGCCAGCAGTGAGACTAGCGGGAGGCCAGATACGCAGTATTTT.

The chain uses TRBV28 and TRBJ1-1; possibly TRBD1 for D (5 bases). This CDR3 spans 17 amino acids. V was clipped by 4 bases and J by 2 bases, with 20 bases between them. The germline V gene has CDR1 MDHEN and CDR2 SYDVKM. DNA of the CDR3: TGTGCCAGCAGTTCCCTTATGGGGCAAATTTTTAACACTGAAGCTTTCTTT. Amino acids: CASSSLMGQIFNTEAFF.

This clone was detected a few times. The CDR3 loop is CASSAAPGGQHEQYF. As DNA, the CDR3 is TGTGCCAGCAGCGCTGCCCCGGGAGGGCAACACGAGCAGTACTTC. The rearrangement uses TRBV9 and TRBJ2-7; 8 bases map to TRBD2. This CDR3 has 15 residues. In germline, CDR1 is SGDLS, CDR2 YYNGEE. The V segment lost 3 bases and the J segment 5 bases; nucleotides outside the gene matches: 10.

The chain recombines TRBV13 with TRBJ2-3; 12 bases line up with TRBD2. The CDR3 contains 15 residues. Germline V gives CDR1 PRHDT, CDR2 FYEKMQ (reference sequence). V trimming: 4 bases; J trimming: 5 bases; junction bases outside the gene matches: 4. Here the CDR3 reads CASSSGLAGKDTQYF. The CDR3 bases are TGTGCCAGCAGCTCCGGACTAGCGGGGAAAGATACGCAGTATTTT.

This chain uses TRBV11-2 with TRBJ2-5; D not resolved. The CDR3 totals 15 residues. CDR1 SGHAT and CDR2 FQNNGV come from the germline V gene. Trimming shortened V by 4 bases and J by 2 bases, and 14 bases separated the two germline ends. CDR3 sequence reads: CASSSRPALQETQYF. In nucleotides, the CDR3 is TGTGCCAGCAGCTCCAGACCCGCTTTACAAGAGACCCAGTACTTC.

By share, this clone counts as medium-sized (0.01 to 0.1%). The chain recombines TRBV27 with TRBJ1-6; 8 bases are shared with TRBD1. Germline-derived CDR1 and CDR2 are MNHEY and SMNVEV (reference sequence). V shed 6 bases, J shed 5 bases, and the junction held 9 bases outside the gene matches. The CDR3 spans 16 residues. This chain's CDR3 is CASSRTSRGHNSPLHF. DNA of the CDR3: TGTGCCAGCAGCAGGACTAGCAGGGGGCATAATTCACCCCTCCACTTT.

The chain carries TRBV5-4 and TRBJ2-3; D gene ambiguous. There are 12 residues in the CDR3. The germline V and J ends were trimmed by 4 bases and 1 base, with 4 bases remaining between them. CDR1 is SGHNT and CDR2 is YYREEE in the germline V gene (reference sequence). In DNA form, the CDR3 reads TGTGCCAGCAGCCGCCGCACAGATACGCAGTATTTT. Translation gives CASSRRTDTQYF. The full variable domain, its missing parts supplied by reference TRBV5-4 and TRBJ2-3, is ETGVTQSPTHLIKTRGQQVTLRCSSQSGHNTVSWYQQALGQGPQFIFQYYREEENGRGNFPPRFSGLQFPNYSSELNVNALELDDSALYLCASSRRTDTQYFGPGTRLTVL.

V usage is TRBV18 and J usage is TRBJ2-2; no clear D gene. CDR1 is KGHSH, CDR2 LQKENI, per germline. Trimming pared 6 bases from V and 1 base from J, leaving 15 bases between. The CDR3 covers 16 residues. DNA of the CDR3: TGTGCCAGCTCGCCAAGAAGGCTGGAGAACACCGGGGAGCTGTTTTTT. This translates into CASSPRRLENTGELFF.